The 19 T cell receptor beta chains presented below share a single source sample, sequenced in a study of T cell changes during pregnancy in multiple sclerosis. The assay was immunoSEQ multiplex PCR, and TCRdb's table has in-frame clones only and misses some. The data hold roughly 80,000 clones, with roughly 94% observed a single time. The sequencing used peripheral blood, collected before pregnancy. The receptors derive from a female donor with multiple sclerosis, enrolled in a pregnancy study.

The CDR3 loop reads CASSPPGLSNTGELFF. The CDR3 bases are TGTGCCAGCTCACCACCGGGACTATCGAACACCGGGGAGCTGTTTTTT. V gene TRBV18 combines with J gene TRBJ2-2; TRBD2 agrees at 7 bases. Germline V gene lookup returns CDR1 KGHSH and CDR2 LQKENI. This CDR3 contains 16 residues. V was pared by 0 bases and J by 0 bases, with 1 base of the junction left unmatched.

The rearrangement joins TRBV21-1 to TRBJ1-5; TRBD1, as called in the table, went unchecked against the DNA. TRBV21-1 corresponds to a pseudogene. The length of the CDR3 is 22 residues. Here the CDR3 reads CASSKCEERGQGASYSNQPQHF. As DNA, the CDR3 is TGTGCCAGCAGCAAATGCGAAGAACGGGGACAGGGAGCATCATATAGCAATCAGCCCCAGCATTTT.

The rearrangement uses TRBV7-2 and TRBJ2-5; D is unresolved. The CDR3 covers 13 residues. Trimming removed 5 bases from V and 5 bases from J, with 12 bases in between. Germline V lookup: CDR1 SGHTA, CDR2 FQGNSA. The CDR3 sequence: CASSTANEETQYF. In nucleotides, the CDR3 is TGTGCCAGCAGCACAGCTAACGAGGAGACCCAGTACTTC.

The chain employs TRBV13 and TRBJ1-2; 8 bases align to TRBD1. Germline CDR1 and CDR2: PRHDT and FYEKMQ (reference sequence). J gave up 8 bases and V 5 bases, and 10 bases lay outside the gene matches. The CDR3 totals 14 residues. This CDR3 is CASSEGQGGRGYTF. Written as DNA, the CDR3 is TGTGCCAGCAGCGAAGGACAGGGTGGAAGGGGCTACACCTTC.

This chain connects TRBV6-5 to TRBJ2-5; D might be TRBD1 (5 bases). The germline V and J ends were trimmed by 10 bases and 9 bases, with 18 bases remaining between them. The V gene's germline CDR1 is MNHEY and CDR2 SVGAGI. The CDR3 covers 12 residues. The CDR3: CATKTAGVPQYF. The CDR3 nucleotides are TGTGCCACAAAGACAGCTGGCGTGCCCCAGTACTTC.

The chain has TRBV6-5 and TRBJ1-2; weak D call: TRBD1 (5 bases). Trimming pared 6 bases from V and 8 bases from J, leaving 10 bases between. The CDR3 is 11 residues long. The germline CDR1 and CDR2 sequences are MNHEY and SVGAGI. The CDR3 spells CASRNGGGYTF. The CDR3 DNA reads as TGTGCCAGCAGGAACGGGGGGGGCTACACCTTC.

The chain combines TRBV6-1 with TRBJ1-2; the D gene is possibly TRBD1 (6 bases). The CDR3 runs to 13 residues. V gave up 2 bases and J gave up 4 bases, with 8 bases separating them. The germline CDR1 and CDR2 sequences are MNHNS and SASEGT. The CDR3 DNA follows: TGTGCCAGCAGTGAAACAGGGATCTATGGCTACACCTTC. Its protein product is CASSETGIYGYTF.

This chain links TRBV29-1 with TRBJ1-1, with 7 bases fitting TRBD1. V shed 8 bases, J shed 3 bases, and the junction held 3 bases outside the gene matches. The CDR3 has 11 amino acids. Per the germline V gene, CDR1 is SQVTM and CDR2 is ANQGSEA. CDR3 nucleotide sequence: TGCAGCCACAGGGGCGACACTGAAGCTTTCTTT. Its translation: CSHRGDTEAFF.

The chain employs TRBV4-2 and TRBJ2-5; unclear D gene. The CDR3 totals 13 residues. V dropped 4 bases and J dropped 4 bases, with 10 bases sitting between them. Germline values: CDR1 LGHNA, CDR2 YNFKEQ. CDR3 loop: CASSPPSRETQYF. The CDR3 DNA sequence: TGTGCCAGCAGCCCCCCGTCTCGAGAGACCCAGTACTTC.

The gene calls are TRBV15 and TRBJ1-5; perhaps TRBD1 as D (5 bases). The V end was cut by 8 bases, the J end by 4 bases, with 18 bases between. CDR1 LNHNV and CDR2 YYDKDF come from the germline V gene (reference sequence). This CDR3 has 15 amino acids. CDR3 loop: CATGRDLGQNQPQHF. DNA of the CDR3: TGTGCCACCGGAAGAGACCTGGGGCAGAATCAGCCCCAGCATTTT.

This chain joins TRBV18 and TRBJ2-5; D gene unclear. The CDR3 spans 13 residues. V lost 3 bases and J lost 4, with 9 bases in between. CDR1 and CDR2 from the germline V gene are KGHSH and LQKENI. Here the CDR3 reads CASSPRPSETQYF. CDR3 in DNA: TGTGCCAGCTCACCGCGTCCGTCAGAGACCCAGTACTTC.

This sequence joins TRBV27 and TRBJ2-3, with TRBD1 identical over 8 bases. J lost 5 bases, V lost 6 bases, and 10 bases had no gene match. The germline CDR1 and CDR2 sequences are MNHEY and SMNVEV (reference sequence). The CDR3 contains 15 residues. The CDR3 nucleotides are TGTGCCAGCAGGGGCCGGACAGGGAGGAGAGATACGCAGTATTTT. This encodes CASRGRTGRRDTQYF.

The chain couples TRBV4-2 to TRBJ1-1; TRBD1 might be the D (5 bases). The V end was cut by 4 bases, the J end by 1 base, with 10 bases between. In germline, CDR1 is LGHNA, CDR2 YNFKEQ. There are 14 residues in the CDR3. CDR3 sequence: CASSLGETNTEAFF. CDR3 nucleotide sequence: TGTGCCAGCAGCCTAGGGGAAACGAACACTGAAGCTTTCTTT.

The rearrangement links TRBV11-2 to TRBJ2-1; 10 bases are a match to TRBD2. V dropped 1 base and J dropped 0; count of bases not matched to a gene: 0. This CDR3 has 16 residues. Germline-derived CDR1 and CDR2 are SGHAT and FQNNGV. In DNA form, the CDR3 reads TGTGCCAGCAGCTTAGCTAGCGGGAGCTCCTACAATGAGCAGTTCTTC. This encodes CASSLASGSSYNEQFF.

V and J are TRBV27 and TRBJ2-3; 9 nucleotides match TRBD2. Germline CDR1 and CDR2: MNHEY and SMNVEV (reference sequence). The CDR3 runs to 14 residues. J was trimmed by 4 bases and V by 3 bases; bases with no gene match: 2. CDR3 in amino acids: CASSLGLAADTQYF. The CDR3 region has the DNA TGTGCCAGCAGTTTGGGACTAGCCGCAGATACGCAGTATTTT.

The chain employs TRBV11-2 and TRBJ2-2, with 11 bases lining up with TRBD1. The germline CDR1 and CDR2 sequences are SGHAT and FQNNGV. The CDR3 has 15 residues. The trim removed 3 bases at V and 6 bases at J, leaving 3 bases unmatched. The CDR3 protein is CASSFRDRGSGELFF. The CDR3 DNA reads as TGTGCCAGCAGCTTCCGGGACAGGGGGTCCGGGGAGCTGTTTTTT.

This sequence joins TRBV5-1 and TRBJ1-1; 7 bases align to TRBD1. The CDR3 has 14 residues. The germline CDR1 and CDR2 sequences are SGHRS and YFSETQ. V trimming: 4 bases; J trimming: 0 bases; junction bases outside the gene matches: 3. The CDR3 loop reads CASSTGALNTEAFF. The CDR3 DNA sequence: TGCGCCAGCAGCACAGGGGCCTTGAACACTGAAGCTTTCTTT.

The CDR3 bases are TGCGCCAGCAGCTTACAGGGCGATGGCTACACCTTC. This translates into CASSLQGDGYTF. The chain employs TRBV5-1 and TRBJ1-2, with D maybe TRBD1 (6 bases). The length of the CDR3 is 12 residues. Germline V CDR1 and CDR2: SGHRS, YFSETQ. Trimming stripped 2 bases from V and 6 bases from J, with 8 bases between.

This CDR3 is CASSLLAGVTYEQYF. The CDR3 DNA is TGTGCCAGCAGCTTACTAGCGGGGGTAACCTACGAGCAGTACTTC. The V and J genes are TRBV7-9 and TRBJ2-7; 10 bases are a match to TRBD2. With 2 bases clipped from V and 2 bases from J, the junction kept 3 bases outside the gene matches. The CDR3 contains 15 residues. Germline loops: CDR1 SEHNR, CDR2 FQNEAQ (reference sequence).